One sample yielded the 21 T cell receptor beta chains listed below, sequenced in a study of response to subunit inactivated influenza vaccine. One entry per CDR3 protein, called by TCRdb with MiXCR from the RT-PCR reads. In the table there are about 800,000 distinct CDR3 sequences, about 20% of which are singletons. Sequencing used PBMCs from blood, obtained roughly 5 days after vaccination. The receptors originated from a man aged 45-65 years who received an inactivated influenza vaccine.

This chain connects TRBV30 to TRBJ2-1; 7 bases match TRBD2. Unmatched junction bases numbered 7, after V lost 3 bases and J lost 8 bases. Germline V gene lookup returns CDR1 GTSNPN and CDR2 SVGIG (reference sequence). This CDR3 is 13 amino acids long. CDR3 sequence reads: CAWSGLGLDEQFF. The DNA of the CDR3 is TGTGCCTGGAGCGGACTAGGTCTCGATGAGCAGTTCTTC.

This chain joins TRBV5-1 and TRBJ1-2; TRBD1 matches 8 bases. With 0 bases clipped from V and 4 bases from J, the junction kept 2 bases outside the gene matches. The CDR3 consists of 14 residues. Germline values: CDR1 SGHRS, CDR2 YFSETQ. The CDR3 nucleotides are TGCGCCAGCAGCTTGGGGACAGGGAGCTATGGCTACACCTTC. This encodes CASSLGTGSYGYTF.

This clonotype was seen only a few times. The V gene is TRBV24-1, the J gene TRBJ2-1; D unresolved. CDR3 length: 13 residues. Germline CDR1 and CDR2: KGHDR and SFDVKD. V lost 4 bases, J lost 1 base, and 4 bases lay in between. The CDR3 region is CATSEKSYNEQFF. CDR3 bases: TGTGCCACCAGTGAAAAATCCTACAATGAGCAGTTCTTC.

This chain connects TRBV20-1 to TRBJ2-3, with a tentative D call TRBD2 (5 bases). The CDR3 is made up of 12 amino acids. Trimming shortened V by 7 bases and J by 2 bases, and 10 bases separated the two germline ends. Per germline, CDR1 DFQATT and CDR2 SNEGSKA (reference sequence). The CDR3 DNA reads TGCAGTGTCTCGACTAACACAGATACGCAGTATTTT. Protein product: CSVSTNTDTQYF.

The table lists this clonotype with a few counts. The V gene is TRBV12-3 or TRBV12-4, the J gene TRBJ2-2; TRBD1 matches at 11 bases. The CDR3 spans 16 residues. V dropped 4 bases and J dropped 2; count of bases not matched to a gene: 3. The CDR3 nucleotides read TGTGCCAGCAGTTGGACAGGGGGCAGTAACACCGGGGAGCTGTTTTTT. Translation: CASSWTGGSNTGELFF.

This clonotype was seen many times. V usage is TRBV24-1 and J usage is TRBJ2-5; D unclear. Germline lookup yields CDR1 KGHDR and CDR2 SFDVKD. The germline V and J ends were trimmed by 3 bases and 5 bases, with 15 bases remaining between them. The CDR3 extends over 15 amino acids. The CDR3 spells CATSDVNTYVETQYF. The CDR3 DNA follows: TGTGCCACCAGTGATGTCAATACGTACGTCGAGACCCAGTACTTC.

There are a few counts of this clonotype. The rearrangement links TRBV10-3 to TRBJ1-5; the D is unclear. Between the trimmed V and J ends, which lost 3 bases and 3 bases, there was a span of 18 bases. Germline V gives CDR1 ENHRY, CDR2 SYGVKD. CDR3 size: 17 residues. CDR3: CAISDKNSSRANQPQHF. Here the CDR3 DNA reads TGTGCCATCAGTGACAAAAACAGTTCGAGGGCCAATCAGCCCCAGCATTTT.

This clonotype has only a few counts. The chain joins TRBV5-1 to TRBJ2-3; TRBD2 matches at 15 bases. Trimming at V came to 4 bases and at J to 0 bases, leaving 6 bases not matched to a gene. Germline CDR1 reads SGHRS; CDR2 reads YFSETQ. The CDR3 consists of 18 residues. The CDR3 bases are TGCGCCAGCAGCGAGGGACTAGCGGGAGGTTATAGCACAGATACGCAGTATTTT. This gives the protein CASSEGLAGGYSTDTQYF.

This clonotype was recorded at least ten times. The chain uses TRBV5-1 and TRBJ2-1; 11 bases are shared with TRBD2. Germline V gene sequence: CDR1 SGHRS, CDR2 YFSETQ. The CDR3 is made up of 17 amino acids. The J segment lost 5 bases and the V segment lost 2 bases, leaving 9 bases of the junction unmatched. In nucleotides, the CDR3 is TGCGCCAGCAGCTTCACCAGACTAGCGGGGCCCAACAATGAGCAGTTCTTC. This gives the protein CASSFTRLAGPNNEQFF.

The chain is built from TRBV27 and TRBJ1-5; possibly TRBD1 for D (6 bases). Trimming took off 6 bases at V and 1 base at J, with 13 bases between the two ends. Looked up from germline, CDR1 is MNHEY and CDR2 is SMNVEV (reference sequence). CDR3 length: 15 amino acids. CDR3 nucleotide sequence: TGTGCCAGCAGACTACAGGGTGCGAGCAATCAGCCCCAGCATTTT. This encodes CASRLQGASNQPQHF.

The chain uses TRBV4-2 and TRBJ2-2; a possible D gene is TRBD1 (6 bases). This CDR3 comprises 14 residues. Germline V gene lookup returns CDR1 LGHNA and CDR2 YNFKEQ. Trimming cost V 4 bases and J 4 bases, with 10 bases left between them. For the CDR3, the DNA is TGTGCCAGCAGCCCAGGGGTTTTCACCGGGGAGCTGTTTTTT. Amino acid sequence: CASSPGVFTGELFF.

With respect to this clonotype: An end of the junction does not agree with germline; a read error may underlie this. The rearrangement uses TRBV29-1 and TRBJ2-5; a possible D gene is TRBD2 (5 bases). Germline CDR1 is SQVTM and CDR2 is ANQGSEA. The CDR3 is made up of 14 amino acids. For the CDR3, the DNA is TGCAGCACCGGGTCAGGAGGAATGAGGGAGACCCAGCACTTC. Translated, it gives CSTGSGGMRETQHF.

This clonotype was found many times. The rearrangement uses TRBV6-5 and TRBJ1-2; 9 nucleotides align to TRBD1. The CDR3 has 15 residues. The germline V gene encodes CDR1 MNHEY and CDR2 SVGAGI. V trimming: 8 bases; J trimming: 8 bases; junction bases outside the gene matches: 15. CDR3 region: CASVPGTGLFGGYTF. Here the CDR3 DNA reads TGTGCCAGCGTTCCCGGGACAGGGCTTTTTGGGGGCTACACCTTC.

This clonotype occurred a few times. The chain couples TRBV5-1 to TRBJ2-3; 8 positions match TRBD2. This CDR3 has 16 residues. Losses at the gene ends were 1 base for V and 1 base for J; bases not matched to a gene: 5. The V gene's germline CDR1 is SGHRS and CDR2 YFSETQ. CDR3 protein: CASSLNSGSGTDTQYF. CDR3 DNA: TGCGCCAGCAGCTTGAACAGCGGGAGCGGCACAGATACGCAGTATTTT. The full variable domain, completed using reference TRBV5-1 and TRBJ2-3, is KAGVTQTPRYLIKTRGQQVTLSCSPISGHRSVSWYQQTPGQGLQFLFEYFSETQRNKGNFPGRFSGRQFSNSRSEMNVSTLELGDSALYLCASSLNSGSGTDTQYFGPGTRLTVL.

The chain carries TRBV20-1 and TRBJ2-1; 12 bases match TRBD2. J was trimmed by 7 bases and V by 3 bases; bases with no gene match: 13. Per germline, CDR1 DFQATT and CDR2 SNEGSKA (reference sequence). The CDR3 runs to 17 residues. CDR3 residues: CSASILAGGPVRNEQFF. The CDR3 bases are TGCAGTGCTAGTATCCTAGCGGGAGGGCCGGTACGGAATGAGCAGTTCTTC.

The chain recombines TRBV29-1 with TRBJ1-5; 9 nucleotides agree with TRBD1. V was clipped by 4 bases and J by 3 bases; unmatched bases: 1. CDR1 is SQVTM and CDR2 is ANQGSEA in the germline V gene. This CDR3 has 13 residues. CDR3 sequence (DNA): TGCAGCGTTGGGGACAGGGTCAATCAGCCCCAGCATTTT. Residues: CSVGDRVNQPQHF.

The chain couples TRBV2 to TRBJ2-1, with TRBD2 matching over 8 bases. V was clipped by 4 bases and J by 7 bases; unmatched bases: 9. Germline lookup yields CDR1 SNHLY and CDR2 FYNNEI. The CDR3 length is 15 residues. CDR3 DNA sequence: TGTGCCAGCAGTGCAGAGATAACTAGCGGTAATGAGCAGTTCTTC. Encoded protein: CASSAEITSGNEQFF. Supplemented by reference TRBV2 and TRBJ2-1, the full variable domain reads EPEVTQTPSHQVTQMGQEVILRCVPISNHLYFYWYRQILGQKVEFLVSFYNNEISEKSEIFDDQFSVERPDGSNFTLKIRSTKLEDSAMYFCASSAEITSGNEQFFGPGTRLTVL.

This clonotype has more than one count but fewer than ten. CDR3 sequence reads: CASSLVQGTTNEKLFF. The CDR3 coding sequence is TGCGCCAGCAGCTTGGTACAAGGTACAACTAATGAAAAACTGTTTTTT. This sequence joins TRBV5-1 and TRBJ1-4; D gene unclear. V was clipped by 0 bases and J by 0 bases, with 9 bases between them. CDR3 length equals 16 residues. The germline V gene has CDR1 SGHRS and CDR2 YFSETQ. Combining the CDR3 with reference TRBV5-1 and TRBJ1-4 gives the whole variable domain KAGVTQTPRYLIKTRGQQVTLSCSPISGHRSVSWYQQTPGQGLQFLFEYFSETQRNKGNFPGRFSGRQFSNSRSEMNVSTLELGDSALYLCASSLVQGTTNEKLFFGSGTQLSVL.

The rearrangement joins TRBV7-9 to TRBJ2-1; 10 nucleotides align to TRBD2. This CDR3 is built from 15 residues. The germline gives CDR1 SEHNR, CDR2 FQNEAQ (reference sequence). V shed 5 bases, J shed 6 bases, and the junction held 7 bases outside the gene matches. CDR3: CASSPPSGSRNEQFF. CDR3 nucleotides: TGTGCCAGCAGCCCCCCTAGCGGGAGTCGCAATGAGCAGTTCTTC.

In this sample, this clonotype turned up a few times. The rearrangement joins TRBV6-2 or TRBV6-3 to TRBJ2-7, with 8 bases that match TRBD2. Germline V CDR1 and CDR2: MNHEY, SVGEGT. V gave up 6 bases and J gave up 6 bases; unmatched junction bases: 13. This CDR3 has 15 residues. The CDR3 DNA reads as TGTGCCAGCAGACCGTCGGGACTAGTAAGTGGCGAGCAGTACTTC. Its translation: CASRPSGLVSGEQYF.

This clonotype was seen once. The CDR3 bases are TGTGCCAGCAGACAGAAGGAGACCCAGTACTTC. This sequence encodes CASRQKETQYF. This chain uses TRBV5-6 with TRBJ2-5; D unresolved. V gave up 5 bases and J gave up 5 bases, with 7 bases separating them. This CDR3 spans 11 amino acids. Germline V CDR1 and CDR2: SGHDT, YYEEEE.